The T cell receptor beta chain described here comes from a study of blood T cell repertoires in COVID-19. Study overall: Researchers got acute and convalescent COVID-19 samples from the United States, Italy and Spain. In each case, the material was cDNA or gDNA derived from T cells, B-cell-depleted T cells, or PBMCs.

The CDR3 runs to 12 residues. V lost 7 bases, J lost 2 bases, and 7 bases lay in between. Germline V gene sequence: CDR1 KGHDR, CDR2 SFDVKD. In the authors' workflow: Amplification from reference gene primers served as the basis for estimated nucleated cell counts. Sequencing was performed with immunoSEQ multiplex PCR; in TCRdb, only in-frame clones are kept and a portion is missing. The V and J calls and clone size were taken over from that table, and D and trimming were inferred from the DNA. This sample has a few hundred thousand clones, with 75% to 90% found just once. Sequencing used peripheral blood. The rearrangement joins TRBV24-1 to TRBJ1-2; D not resolved. This clonotype originated in a young woman with acute or convalescent COVID-19. CDR3 in amino acids: CATRDGNYGYTF. CDR3 nucleotide sequence: TGTGCCACCAGAGACGGGAACTATGGCTACACCTTC.